A single sample is the source of the 25 T cell receptor beta chains below, sequenced in a study of spatial heterogeneity in lung cancer. Time point noted: sample taken at primary tumor resection. Each CDR3 protein is one row after TCRdb ran MiXCR on the 5' RACE reads. The table lists about 38,000 distinct CDR3 sequences, 6% to 8% of them singletons. The specimen comprised PBMCs, sampled at surgery. Receptors were obtained from a male donor with early-stage non-small cell lung cancer.

To note about this clonotype: This may come from a read error, since a much larger clone is one base off. This CDR3 fails to terminate in the conserved phenylalanine or tryptophan, so it likely reflects a read error. The gene calls are TRBV28 and TRBJ2-6; D is possibly TRBD2 (5 bases). V was cut by 3 bases and J by 0 bases, with 12 bases left in between. The CDR3 contains 17 residues. Per germline, CDR1 MDHEN and CDR2 SYDVKM. CDR3 region: CASSFPRGLSGANVLTL. DNA of the CDR3: TGTGCCAGCAGTTTCCCGCGCGGGCTCTCTGGGGCCAACGTCCTGACTTTA.

The table lists this clonotype with many counts. The chain joins TRBV6-5 to TRBJ1-2, with 7 bases identical to TRBD1. After removal of 5 bases from V and 0 bases from J, the junction contained 3 bases not matched to a gene. This CDR3 has 14 residues. Germline lookup yields CDR1 MNHEY and CDR2 SVGAGI. The CDR3 nucleotides are TGTGCCAGCAGTCAGACAGGGTCTAACTATGGCTACACCTTC. The encoded protein is CASSQTGSNYGYTF.

The rearrangement joins TRBV18 to TRBJ1-2, with D perhaps matching TRBD1 (5 bases). Trimming removed 4 bases from V and 8 bases from J, with 17 bases in between. The germline V gene encodes CDR1 KGHSH and CDR2 LQKENI. This CDR3 contains 14 residues. Here the CDR3 reads CASSLQRDGNGYTF. The CDR3 nucleotides are TGTGCCAGCTCACTACAACGGGACGGCAACGGCTACACCTTC.

This clonotype occurred a few times. The V gene is TRBV2, the J gene TRBJ1-2; TRBD1 matches at 7 bases. CDR3 length equals 13 residues. V was pared by 7 bases and J by 4 bases, with 6 bases of the junction left unmatched. Germline lookup yields CDR1 SNHLY and CDR2 FYNNEI. The CDR3 is CASKLGGGYGYTF. The CDR3, as DNA: TGTGCCAGCAAACTAGGGGGCGGCTATGGCTACACCTTC.

This clonotype appeared many times. This sequence joins TRBV6-6 and TRBJ2-3, with D tentatively TRBD1 (6 bases). CDR3 length: 14 amino acids. Germline values: CDR1 MNHNY, CDR2 SVGAGI (reference sequence). V lost 6 bases to trimming and J lost 2 bases, with 12 bases between them. CDR3 coding DNA: TGTGCCAGCAGGATCAGGGGCTTCACAGATACGCAGTATTTT. Translating gives CASRIRGFTDTQYF.

This clonotype showed up just a few times. The rearrangement joins TRBV6-1 to TRBJ2-2; D may correspond to TRBD1 or TRBD2 (6 bases each). The germline gives CDR1 MNHNS, CDR2 SASEGT. The CDR3 runs 17 residues. V shed 3 bases and J shed 3 bases, with 17 bases lying between them. The CDR3 bases are TGTGCCAGCAGTGATTCCGGGGGCGCATTGGACACCGGGGAGCTGTTTTTT. It yields the protein CASSDSGGALDTGELFF.

This clonotype was found a few times. The genes are TRBV20-1 and TRBJ2-7; 10 bases align to TRBD2. This CDR3 has 13 amino acids. V lost 3 bases to trimming and J lost 7 bases; unmatched junction nucleotides: 6. CDR1 and CDR2 from the germline V gene are DFQATT and SNEGSKA (reference sequence). The CDR3 nucleotides are TGCAGTGCTAGCCCGGGACTAGCGAAGGAGCAGTACTTC. Its protein is CSASPGLAKEQYF.

This clonotype was seen many times. This chain joins TRBV5-1 and TRBJ2-5; D is uncertain. CDR1 is SGHRS, CDR2 YFSETQ, per germline. Trimming cost V 0 bases and J 1 base, with 13 bases left between them. The CDR3 runs to 16 residues. The CDR3 spells CASSLGTNSLQETQYF. The CDR3 DNA follows: TGCGCCAGCAGCTTGGGTACGAACAGTCTCCAAGAGACCCAGTACTTC.

This clonotype has a count of ten or more. Here the CDR3 reads CASSRASAGSLGYF. CDR3 coding DNA: TGTGCCAGCAGCAGGGCCTCGGCAGGTTCCTTGGGGTACTTC. The chain employs TRBV21-1 and TRBJ2-5; the table's D gene call, TRBD2, was not cross checked with the DNA. TRBV21-1 is deemed a pseudogene. The CDR3 runs 14 residues.

This clonotype was seen ten or more times. V and J are TRBV3-1 and TRBJ1-2; D gene ambiguous. CDR1 LGHDT and CDR2 YNNKEL come from the germline V gene (reference sequence). The CDR3 has 13 residues. Trimming took off 0 bases at V and 4 bases at J, with 6 bases between the two ends. The CDR3 coding sequence is TGTGCCAGCAGCCAAGAGGTGTTCTATGGCTACACCTTC. The encoded protein is CASSQEVFYGYTF.

This clonotype came up many times. The chain is built from TRBV4-3 and TRBJ1-2; D gene unclear. CDR3 length equals 14 residues. V lost 0 bases, J lost 5 bases, and 10 bases lay in between. Looked up from germline, CDR1 is LGHNA and CDR2 is YSLEER. The CDR3, as DNA: TGCGCCAGCAGCCAAGATCAGGCTTTGTATGGCTACACCTTC. Its protein is CASSQDQALYGYTF.

This clonotype has a count of ten or more. This chain uses TRBV3-1 with TRBJ1-2, with D maybe TRBD1 (5 bases). CDR3 length: 14 residues. Germline CDR1 reads LGHDT; CDR2 reads YNNKEL (reference sequence). V was cut by 4 bases and J by 0 bases, with 9 bases left in between. CDR3: CASSPGATNYGYTF. CDR3 DNA: TGTGCCAGCAGCCCTGGGGCCACTAACTATGGCTACACCTTC.

This clonotype was counted a few times. This rearrangement joins TRBV7-2 to TRBJ1-6, with 8 positions matching TRBD1. The germline CDR1 and CDR2 sequences are SGHTA and FQGNSA. The CDR3 length is 15 residues. V was pared by 7 bases and J by 10 bases, with 12 bases of the junction left unmatched. The CDR3 sequence is CASTTVGTGNSPLHF. The CDR3, as DNA: TGTGCCAGCACCACAGTAGGGACAGGCAACTCACCCCTCCACTTT.

This chain uses TRBV20-1 with TRBJ2-5; possibly TRBD2 for D (5 bases). CDR3 length equals 14 residues. Trimming left V 3 bases short and J 1 base short, with 12 bases between. Looked up from germline, CDR1 is DFQATT and CDR2 is SNEGSKA (reference sequence). The CDR3 bases are TGCAGTGCTAGGTTACTAGGATCCCAAGAGACCCAGTACTTC. Translation: CSARLLGSQETQYF.

The chain has TRBV19 and TRBJ2-6, with D perhaps matching TRBD1 or TRBD2 (5 bases each). The V and J ends lost 11 bases and 0 bases respectively, with 17 bases between them. The CDR3 is 16 residues long. Per germline, CDR1 LNHDA and CDR2 SQIVND (reference sequence). For the CDR3, the DNA is TGTGCCTGCGGTAGGGACGCCCTCTCTGGGGCCAACGTCCTGACTTTC. Amino acid sequence: CACGRDALSGANVLTF.

With regard to this clonotype: This clone may be a read error of a much larger clone one base away. As DNA, the CDR3 is TGTGCCACTCGTTCACTGGGCACAGATACGCAGTATTTT. As protein: CATRSLGTDTQYF. The chain combines TRBV24-1 with TRBJ2-3; D is ambiguous. The germline V gene has CDR1 KGHDR and CDR2 SFDVKD. Trimming stripped 10 bases from V and 1 base from J, with 11 bases between. The CDR3 covers 13 residues.

Many counts were recorded for this clonotype. This chain connects TRBV9 to TRBJ2-3, with D unclear. The V end was cut by 4 bases, the J end by 0 bases, with 12 bases between. CDR3 length: 15 residues. Germline loops: CDR1 SGDLS, CDR2 YYNGEE. CDR3 loop: CASSPGTASTDTQYF. As DNA, the CDR3 is TGTGCCAGCAGCCCGGGCACAGCCAGCACAGATACGCAGTATTTT.

In this sample, this clonotype turned up many times. Sequence at one end of the junction differs from germline and may be a read error. The CDR3 coding sequence is TGCGCCAGCAGCCAAAGCACAGATACGCAGTATTTT. Protein sequence: CASSQSTDTQYF. V and J are TRBV3-1 and TRBJ2-3; D gene ambiguous. The CDR3 runs 12 residues. CDR1 is LGHDT, CDR2 YNNKEL, per germline (reference sequence).

This clonotype qualifies as hyperexpanded. The chain couples TRBV7-3 to TRBJ2-6; D unresolved. V lost 2 bases, J lost 0 bases, and 11 bases lay in between. The CDR3 is 17 residues long. Germline V gene sequence: CDR1 SGHTA, CDR2 FQGTGA. CDR3 sequence: CASSLLAMGSGANVLTF. CDR3 nucleotide sequence: TGTGCCAGCAGCTTATTGGCTATGGGCTCTGGGGCCAACGTCCTGACTTTC.

The chain carries TRBV27 and TRBJ2-7; unclear D gene. The V gene lost 4 bases and the J gene lost 4 bases, with 2 bases spanning the gap. This CDR3 is built from 10 residues. Germline-derived CDR1 and CDR2 are MNHEY and SMNVEV (reference sequence). The CDR3 bases are TGTGCCAGCAGTTCATACGAGCAGTACGTC. Translating it yields CASSSYEQYV.

This rearrangement joins TRBV21-1 to TRBJ2-5; TRBD2, the table's D call, lacks a check against the DNA. TRBV21-1 is flagged as a pseudogene. The CDR3 extends over 15 amino acids. The CDR3 DNA reads TGTGCCAGCAGCAAAGTAAAGCGGGAGCATGAGACCCAGTACTTC. Its protein product is CASSKVKREHETQYF.

This clonotype appeared many times. The rearrangement uses TRBV20-1 and TRBJ2-7; 9 nucleotides agree with TRBD2. With 1 base clipped from V and 6 bases from J, the junction kept 10 bases outside the gene matches. This CDR3 comprises 15 residues. Germline CDR1 reads DFQATT; CDR2 reads SNEGSKA (reference sequence). The DNA of the CDR3 is TGCAGTGCTAGAGCCCCGTTTTCTAGCGGGGCCGAGCAGTACTTC. Its translation is CSARAPFSSGAEQYF.

This clonotype turned up a few times. The J gene is TRBJ2-3, the V gene TRBV20-1; TRBD2 matches 8 bases. The V gene end was trimmed by 5 bases and the J gene end by 5 bases; junction bases not matched to a gene: 9. This CDR3 has 14 amino acids. Germline V lookup: CDR1 DFQATT, CDR2 SNEGSKA (reference sequence). Written as DNA, the CDR3 is TGCAGTGCTGGGCCCAGCGGGAGTATAGATACGCAGTATTTT. It specifies CSAGPSGSIDTQYF.

At least ten counts were recorded for this clonotype. The CDR3 DNA is TGCAGTGCGTGGACAGGGGGCCACAACTTCAACACTGAAGCTTTCTTT. Protein product: CSAWTGGHNFNTEAFF. The genes are TRBV20-1 and TRBJ1-1; 11 bases align to TRBD1. This CDR3 has 16 amino acids. In germline, CDR1 is DFQATT, CDR2 SNEGSKA (reference sequence). Unmatched junction bases numbered 11, after V lost 6 bases and J lost 2 bases.

The chain recombines TRBV29-1 with TRBJ2-5; 8 bases fit TRBD1. This CDR3 comprises 14 residues. The V gene's germline CDR1 is SQVTM and CDR2 ANQGSEA. The J segment lost 0 bases and the V segment lost 7 bases, leaving 7 bases of the junction unmatched. Here the CDR3 DNA reads TGCAGCGCCGGACAGGGTGGGAACCAAGAGACCCAGTACTTC. This codes for CSAGQGGNQETQYF.